The T cell receptor (beta chain) described here comes from a study of control samples from healthy donors and cancer patients. Germline loops: CDR1 GTSNPN, CDR2 SVGIG (reference sequence). Trimming shortened V by 0 bases and J by 7 bases, and 13 bases separated the two germline ends. The CDR3 runs to 14 residues. Profiled with immunoSEQ multiplex PCR; TCRdb holds only in-frame clones, not every one. The table includes around 48,000 clones, about 93% detected once. The clonotype was recovered from a woman aged 50 to 65 with head and neck cancer. V usage is TRBV30 and J usage is TRBJ1-3; D is uncertain. The sample consisted of PBMCs. CDR3 bases: TGTGCCTGGAGTGTCCCGATAGGAAGGAACACCATATATTTT. It specifies CAWSVPIGRNTIYF.